The 32 T cell receptor beta chains below come from one sample, sequenced in a study of identical twins. TCRdb passed the 5' RACE reads through MiXCR, listing each CDR3 protein once. The data contain 310,000 or so distinct CDR3 sequences, more than 8% of them seen just once; the ten biggest clones take up 7% to 8.5%. This same sample was also taken into another study, of yellow fever vaccine responses in identical twins.

The source material was CD8+ T cells sorted from blood. The origin of the receptors is a woman aged 18-29 years in good health.

This clonotype occurred a few times. This chain uses TRBV12-5 with TRBJ2-1, with 8 bases that match TRBD1. Germline V gene data show CDR1 as LGHNT and CDR2 as FRNRAP. This CDR3 region has 14 residues. V shed 0 bases and J 6 bases; nucleotides not matched to a gene: 1. CDR3 sequence: CASGLVDRVNEQFF. DNA for the CDR3: TGTGCTAGTGGTTTGGTGGACAGGGTCAATGAGCAGTTCTTC.

The rearrangement links TRBV6-2 or TRBV6-3 to TRBJ2-3, with 14 bases aligning to TRBD2. CDR3 size: 21 residues. Germline assignment: CDR1 MNHEY and CDR2 SVGEGT. The junction had 15 bases not matched to a gene; V was cut back by 2 bases and J by 2 bases. CDR3 sequence: CASSYEPWGLAGEGTTDTQYF. The DNA for the CDR3 is TGTGCCAGCAGTTACGAGCCTTGGGGACTAGCGGGAGAGGGTACCACAGATACGCAGTATTTT.

Ten or more counts support this clonotype. The J gene is TRBJ2-2, the V gene TRBV29-1; 7 bases agree with TRBD1. The J segment lost 3 bases and the V segment lost 3 bases, leaving 1 base of the junction unmatched. CDR1 SQVTM and CDR2 ANQGSEA come from the germline V gene. CDR3 length equals 13 residues. The CDR3 DNA is TGCAGCGTTGAGGGGACAGACACCGGGGAGCTGTTTTTT. It encodes CSVEGTDTGELFF.

The chain carries TRBV5-1 and TRBJ2-1; D is uncertain. Between the trimmed V and J ends, which lost 5 bases and 3 bases, there was a span of 9 bases. The CDR3 has 13 residues. Germline lookup yields CDR1 SGHRS and CDR2 YFSETQ. The CDR3 loop is CASRAGDYNEQFF. CDR3 DNA: TGCGCCAGCAGGGCAGGAGACTACAATGAGCAGTTCTTC.

This clonotype showed up just a few times. The gene calls are TRBV11-1 and TRBJ2-7, with D possibly TRBD2 on 6 matching bases. Germline values: CDR1 SGHAT, CDR2 FQDESV (reference sequence). This CDR3 region has 16 residues. V lost 5 bases and J 2 bases, leaving 19 bases between the germline ends. CDR3: CASSPRVREAAYEQYF. The CDR3 DNA reads TGTGCCAGCAGCCCCCGTGTGAGGGAGGCCGCCTACGAGCAGTACTTC.

This clonotype came up many times. This chain joins TRBV12-3 or TRBV12-4 and TRBJ2-3; TRBD1 aligns across 7 bases. The CDR3 contains 14 residues. The trim removed 7 bases at V and 0 bases at J, leaving 4 bases unmatched. The CDR3 bases are TGTGCCAGCAACGACAGGGCTAGCACAGATACGCAGTATTTT. Translated, it gives CASNDRASTDTQYF.

This clonotype was counted many times. The genes are TRBV4-1 and TRBJ2-3; D may be TRBD2 (6 bases). V was pared by 1 base and J by 6 bases, with 17 bases between. This CDR3 region has 16 residues. From germline, CDR1 is MGHRA and CDR2 YSYEKL. The CDR3 is CASSQVIGSGVDTQYF. CDR3 DNA: TGCGCCAGCAGCCAAGTCATTGGTTCGGGGGTGGATACGCAGTATTTT.

A few counts support this clonotype. CDR3 sequence reads: CASSQDRLLTGVNEKLFF. The CDR3 bases are TGCGCCAGCAGCCAAGATCGGCTTTTAACAGGCGTTAATGAAAAACTGTTTTTT. The rearrangement joins TRBV4-3 to TRBJ1-4; D is perhaps TRBD1 (5 bases). V gave up 0 bases and J gave up 4 bases, with 18 bases separating them. The CDR3 runs to 18 residues. Per germline, CDR1 LGHNA and CDR2 YSLEER.

There are a few counts of this clonotype. The J gene is TRBJ2-7, the V gene TRBV29-1, with D perhaps assigned TRBD1 or TRBD2 (6 bases each). Per the germline V gene, CDR1 is SQVTM and CDR2 is ANQGSEA. CDR3 size: 17 residues. The ends were cut back, 4 bases at V and 2 bases at J, with 24 bases in the middle. The DNA for the CDR3 is TGCAGCGTTGTTGGGGGGCCGAGGGAGGATTCCCCCTACGAGCAGTACTTC. It translates to CSVVGGPREDSPYEQYF.

The genes are TRBV6-1 and TRBJ2-3, with D hard to call. CDR1 is MNHNS and CDR2 is SASEGT in the germline V gene. The V end was cut by 3 bases, the J end by 0 bases, with 13 bases between. This CDR3 is 16 amino acids long. The CDR3 DNA sequence: TGTGCCAGCAGTGATATCGTCCAGGCGAGCACAGATACGCAGTATTTT. It is translated as CASSDIVQASTDTQYF.

There are a few counts of this clonotype. The rearrangement uses TRBV15 and TRBJ2-7, with a weak D call TRBD2 (7 bases). The CDR3 totals 12 residues. V lost 5 bases, J lost 6 bases, and 11 bases lay in between. CDR1 and CDR2 from the germline V gene are LNHNV and YYDKDF (reference sequence). Written as DNA, the CDR3 is TGTGCCACCAGCGAGGGGGGGGGCGAGCAGTACTTC. This codes for CATSEGGGEQYF.

This clonotype was detected a few times. The chain uses TRBV7-2 and TRBJ2-7, with no clear D. The CDR3 spans 14 residues. V was pared by 2 bases and J by 2 bases, with 10 bases between. Germline lookup yields CDR1 SGHTA and CDR2 FQGNSA. DNA for the CDR3: TGTGCCAGCAGCTTAACTGCTGGGGCCTACGAGCAGTACTTC. Its translation: CASSLTAGAYEQYF.

This chain connects TRBV4-1 to TRBJ2-7; no clear D. V shed 2 bases and J shed 5 bases, with 16 bases lying between them. In germline, CDR1 is MGHRA, CDR2 YSYEKL. The CDR3 spans 15 residues. The CDR3 sequence: CASSQTLTREDEQYF. Written as DNA, the CDR3 is TGCGCCAGCAGCCAAACCCTCACCCGCGAGGACGAGCAGTACTTC.

The V gene is TRBV5-1, the J gene TRBJ2-6, with 8 bases aligning to TRBD1. The CDR3 spans 20 residues. Per the germline V gene, CDR1 is SGHRS and CDR2 is YFSETQ. Trimming removed 2 bases from V and 1 base from J; junction bases left unmatched: 14. CDR3 sequence: CASSLALPAGGISGANVLTF. The CDR3 DNA sequence: TGCGCCAGCAGCTTAGCCCTCCCCGCAGGGGGCATTTCTGGGGCCAACGTCCTGACTTTC.

The CDR3 reads CASSFLERQFEAFF. Here the CDR3 DNA reads TGTGCCAGCAGCTTCCTAGAGAGGCAGTTTGAAGCTTTCTTT. The chain employs TRBV7-9 and TRBJ1-1; D is undetermined. The length of the CDR3 is 14 residues. Per germline, CDR1 SEHNR and CDR2 FQNEAQ (reference sequence). V was cut by 3 bases and J by 7 bases, with 15 bases left in between.

This sequence joins TRBV28 and TRBJ2-1, with TRBD1 matching over 8 bases. The CDR3 loop spans 13 amino acids. V lost 6 bases to trimming and J lost 8 bases; unmatched junction nucleotides: 6. Germline-derived CDR1 and CDR2 are MDHEN and SYDVKM. In nucleotides, the CDR3 is TGTGCCAGCAGCCTACCAGGGGGCGATGAGCAGTTCTTC. The encoded protein is CASSLPGGDEQFF.

This clonotype was detected ten times or more. The chain links TRBV6-2 or TRBV6-3 to TRBJ2-2; 8 bases map to TRBD1. Germline V lookup: CDR1 MNHEY, CDR2 SVGEGT. Germline trimming cut 6 bases from V and 11 bases from J; bases unmatched to any gene: 11. The CDR3 totals 14 residues. The CDR3 nucleotides are TGTGCCAGCAGGACAGGGGCCCCAGCGGGTGAGCTGTTTTTT. Its translation is CASRTGAPAGELFF.

The CDR3, as DNA: TGTGCCAGCAGTTTCAAGATCTACAATGAGCAGTTCTTC. This codes for CASSFKIYNEQFF. This chain connects TRBV27 to TRBJ2-1; D is undetermined. Germline V gives CDR1 MNHEY, CDR2 SMNVEV (reference sequence). V was cut by 3 bases and J by 3 bases, with 6 bases left in between. The CDR3 length is 13 residues.

This clonotype was seen many times. The gene calls are TRBV10-3 and TRBJ2-1, with TRBD2 as a possible D gene (6 bases). V shed 3 bases and J shed 7 bases, with 16 bases lying between them. Looked up from germline, CDR1 is ENHRY and CDR2 is SYGVKD. The CDR3 is 15 amino acids. The CDR3, as DNA: TGTGCCATCAGTGACCGGGACCGAGGAGGGAATGAGCAGTTCTTC. It is translated as CAISDRDRGGNEQFF.

The chain combines TRBV6-5 with TRBJ2-5; 7 nucleotides align to TRBD1. CDR1 and CDR2 (germline): MNHEY, SVGAGI. The V and J ends lost 6 bases and 3 bases, in that order; junction bases with no gene match: 13. The CDR3 spans 16 residues. The DNA for the CDR3 is TGTGCCAGCAGCTACAACAGGGGTGCGGGTGAAGAGACCCAGTACTTC. This gives the protein CASSYNRGAGEETQYF.

Ten or more counts support this clonotype. The chain joins TRBV12-3 or TRBV12-4 to TRBJ2-2; 7 bases are a match to TRBD1. V was pared by 6 bases and J by 5 bases, with 3 bases of the junction left unmatched. The CDR3 spans 13 residues. The CDR3 here is CASSPGQTGELFF. CDR3 in DNA: TGTGCCAGCAGCCCGGGACAGACCGGGGAGCTGTTTTTT.

This clonotype was observed at least ten times. The chain joins TRBV12-3 or TRBV12-4 to TRBJ2-3; D is ambiguous. This CDR3 has 14 residues. Deletions cut 5 bases from V and 1 base from J, with 10 bases between. DNA for the CDR3: TGTGCCAGCAGTCCCTGGGATCGCACAGATACGCAGTATTTT. It yields the protein CASSPWDRTDTQYF.

This clonotype was seen ten or more times. The rearrangement uses TRBV29-1 and TRBJ2-7; 7 nucleotides line up with TRBD1. The germline V gene encodes CDR1 SQVTM and CDR2 ANQGSEA. J lost 2 bases, V lost 7 bases, and 8 bases had no gene match. CDR3 length: 13 residues. DNA of the CDR3: TGCAGCGCCATTGGGACAGAAGCCTACGAGCAGTACTTC. Translated, it gives CSAIGTEAYEQYF.

This clonotype appeared many times. This rearrangement joins TRBV4-3 to TRBJ2-1; D not resolved. The CDR3 is 15 amino acids. Germline V lookup: CDR1 LGHNA, CDR2 YSLEER. V was shortened by 3 bases and J by 5 bases, with 14 bases between the two germline ends. CDR3 loop: CASSHRPGFNNEQFF. The CDR3 region has the DNA TGCGCCAGCAGCCACCGTCCCGGGTTCAACAATGAGCAGTTCTTC.

This clonotype was counted only a few times. The chain recombines TRBV25-1 with TRBJ2-2; D remains unclear. V lost 8 bases to trimming and J lost 6 bases, with 10 bases between them. In germline, CDR1 is MGHDK, CDR2 SYGVNS. The CDR3 is made up of 12 amino acids. CDR3 in DNA: TGTGCCAGCGGGCTTTTAGCCGGGGAGCTGTTTTTT. This codes for CASGLLAGELFF.

This clonotype was seen ten or more times. J is TRBJ2-7 and V is TRBV12-3 or TRBV12-4, with 7 bases fitting TRBD2. The CDR3 loop spans 14 amino acids. The V gene end was trimmed by 2 bases and the J gene end by 4 bases; junction bases not matched to a gene: 5. The CDR3 DNA reads as TGTGCCAGCAGTTTATTGGGACTAACTTACGAGCAGTACTTC. Its protein is CASSLLGLTYEQYF.

V is TRBV27 and J is TRBJ2-1, with D possibly TRBD1 on 6 matching bases. The CDR3 extends over 14 amino acids. Trimming took 2 bases from V and 6 from J, leaving 11 bases between them. The V gene's germline CDR1 is MNHEY and CDR2 SMNVEV (reference sequence). The CDR3 nucleotides are TGTGCCAGCAGTTTAATGGGGGCGCTCAATGAGCAGTTCTTC. Its protein product is CASSLMGALNEQFF.

This clonotype was detected a few times. The chain couples TRBV6-2 or TRBV6-3 to TRBJ2-5; TRBD1 matches 7 bases. CDR1 MNHEY and CDR2 SVGEGT come from the germline V gene. The CDR3 is 15 amino acids. Unmatched junction bases numbered 8, after V lost 4 bases and J lost 3 bases. The CDR3 nucleotides are TGTGCCAGCAGTTCATATACCGGGACAGAAGAGACCCAGTACTTC. Translated: CASSSYTGTEETQYF.

This clonotype showed up many times. This sequence joins TRBV27 and TRBJ1-6; D unclear. This CDR3 comprises 14 residues. Germline CDR1 is MNHEY and CDR2 is SMNVEV (reference sequence). The V and J ends lost 4 bases and 5 bases respectively, with 9 bases between them. The CDR3 bases are TGTGCCAGCAGTTATTTCCAAAATAATTCACCCCTCCACTTT. Translation: CASSYFQNNSPLHF.

This clonotype was counted many times. This sequence joins TRBV4-3 and TRBJ1-1; a weak D match, TRBD1 (5 bases). CDR1 LGHNA and CDR2 YSLEER come from the germline V gene. Trimming took off 0 bases at V and 1 base at J, with 9 bases between the two ends. The CDR3 is made up of 15 amino acids. The CDR3 nucleotides read TGCGCCAGCAGCCAAGATTCAGGGACGAACACTGAAGCTTTCTTT. Protein sequence: CASSQDSGTNTEAFF.

J is TRBJ2-1 and V is TRBV4-3; no firm D call. Deletions cut 0 bases from V and 3 bases from J, with 18 bases between. Germline V gives CDR1 LGHNA, CDR2 YSLEER. This CDR3 region has 18 residues. CDR3: CASSQDWSVGSDYNEQFF. CDR3 DNA: TGCGCCAGCAGCCAAGATTGGTCGGTGGGATCCGACTACAATGAGCAGTTCTTC.

This clonotype was recorded a few times. The chain employs TRBV7-9 and TRBJ2-7, with 11 bases lining up with TRBD1. The CDR3 has 15 amino acids. The V and J ends lost 6 bases and 0 bases, in that order; junction bases with no gene match: 4. Looked up from germline, CDR1 is SEHNR and CDR2 is FQNEAQ (reference sequence). The CDR3 DNA follows: TGTGCCAGCAGTTCCGGGACAGGGGGCTCCTACGAGCAGTACTTC. Protein product: CASSSGTGGSYEQYF.